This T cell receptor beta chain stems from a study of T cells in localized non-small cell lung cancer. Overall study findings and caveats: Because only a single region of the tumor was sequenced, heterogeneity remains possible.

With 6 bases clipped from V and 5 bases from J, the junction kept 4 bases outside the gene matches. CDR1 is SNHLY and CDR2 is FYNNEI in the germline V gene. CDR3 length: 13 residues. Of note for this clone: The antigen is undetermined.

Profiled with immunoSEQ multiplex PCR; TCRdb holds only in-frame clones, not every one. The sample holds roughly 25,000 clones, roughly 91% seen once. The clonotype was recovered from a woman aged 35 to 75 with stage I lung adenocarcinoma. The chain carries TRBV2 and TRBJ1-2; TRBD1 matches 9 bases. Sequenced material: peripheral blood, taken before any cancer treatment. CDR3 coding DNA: TGTGCCAGCAGATCACAGGGGGCGTATGGCTACACCTTC. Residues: CASRSQGAYGYTF.